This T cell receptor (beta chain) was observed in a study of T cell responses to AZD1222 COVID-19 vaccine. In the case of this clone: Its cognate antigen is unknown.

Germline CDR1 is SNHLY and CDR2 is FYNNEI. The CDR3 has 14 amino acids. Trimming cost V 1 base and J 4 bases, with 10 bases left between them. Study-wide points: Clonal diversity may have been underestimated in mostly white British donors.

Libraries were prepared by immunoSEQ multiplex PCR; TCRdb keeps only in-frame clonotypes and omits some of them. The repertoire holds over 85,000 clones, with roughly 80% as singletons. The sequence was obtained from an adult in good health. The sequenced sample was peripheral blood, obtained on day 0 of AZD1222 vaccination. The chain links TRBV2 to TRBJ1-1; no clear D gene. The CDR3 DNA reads TGTGCCAGCAGTGAAGGGGGTAAGGTCACTGAAGCTTTCTTT. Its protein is CASSEGGKVTEAFF.